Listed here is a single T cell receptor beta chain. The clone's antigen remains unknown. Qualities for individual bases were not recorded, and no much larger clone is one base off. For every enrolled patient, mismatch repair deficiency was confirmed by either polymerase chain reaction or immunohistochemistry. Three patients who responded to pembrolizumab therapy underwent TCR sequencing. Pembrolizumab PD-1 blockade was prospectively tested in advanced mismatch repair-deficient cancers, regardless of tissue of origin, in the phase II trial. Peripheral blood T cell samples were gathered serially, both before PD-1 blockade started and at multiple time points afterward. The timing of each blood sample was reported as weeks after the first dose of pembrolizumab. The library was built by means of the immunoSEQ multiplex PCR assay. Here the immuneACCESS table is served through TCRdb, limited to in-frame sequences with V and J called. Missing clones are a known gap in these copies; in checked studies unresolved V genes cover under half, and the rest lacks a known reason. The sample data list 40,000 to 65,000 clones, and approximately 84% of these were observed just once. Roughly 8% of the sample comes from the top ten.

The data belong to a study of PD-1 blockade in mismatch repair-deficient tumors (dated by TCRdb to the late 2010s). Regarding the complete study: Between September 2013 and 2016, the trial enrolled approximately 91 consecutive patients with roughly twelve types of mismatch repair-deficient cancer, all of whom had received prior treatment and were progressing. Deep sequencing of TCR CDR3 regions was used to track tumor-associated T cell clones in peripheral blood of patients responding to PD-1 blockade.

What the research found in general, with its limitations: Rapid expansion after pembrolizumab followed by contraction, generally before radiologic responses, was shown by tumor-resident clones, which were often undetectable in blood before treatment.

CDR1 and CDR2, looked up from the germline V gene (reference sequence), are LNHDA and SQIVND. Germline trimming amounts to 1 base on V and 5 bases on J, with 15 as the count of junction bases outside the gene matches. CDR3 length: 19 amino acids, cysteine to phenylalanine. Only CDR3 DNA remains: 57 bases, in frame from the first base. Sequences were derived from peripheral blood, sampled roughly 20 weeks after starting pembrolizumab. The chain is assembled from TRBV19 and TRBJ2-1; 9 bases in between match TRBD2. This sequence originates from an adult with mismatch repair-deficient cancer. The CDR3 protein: CASSIVGAGGPQSNNEQFF. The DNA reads TGTGCCAGTAGTATAGTGGGAGCGGGAGGCCCACAATCGAACAATGAGCAGTTCTTC.